These 27 T cell receptor beta chains share one sample of origin, sequenced in a study of shared clonotypes between healthy human individuals. TCRdb's copy holds only in-frame clones and misses some; the assay was immunoSEQ multiplex PCR. The sample consists of some 2,000,000 clones, 90% to 95% of them appearing once. The sequenced material came from naive CD4+ T cells sorted from blood. The subset was: CD45RA+ positively selected. These receptors originate from a man aged 18-30 years in good health.

The chain combines TRBV4-1 with TRBJ2-3; 13 bases fit TRBD2. Looked up from germline, CDR1 is MGHRA and CDR2 is YSYEKL. After removal of 4 bases from V and 1 base from J, the junction contained 17 bases not matched to a gene. This CDR3 is built from 21 residues. CDR3 residues: CASSPLPPGLAGPEGTDTQYF. The CDR3 DNA reads TGCGCCAGCAGCCCGCTCCCCCCGGGACTAGCGGGACCCGAGGGCACAGATACGCAGTATTTT.

This chain links TRBV9 with TRBJ2-5; 7 bases map to TRBD2. After removal of 0 bases from V and 2 bases from J, the junction contained 13 bases not matched to a gene. This CDR3 is 18 amino acids long. Germline lookup yields CDR1 SGDLS and CDR2 YYNGEE. CDR3 sequence reads: CASSVADGGRAGQETQYF. The CDR3, as DNA: TGTGCCAGCAGCGTAGCGGACGGTGGACGAGCGGGACAAGAGACCCAGTACTTC.

On this clone: The sample contains more than one DNA sequence encoding this CDR3. This sequence joins TRBV29-1 and TRBJ2-1, with D tentatively TRBD2 (5 bases). The germline V gene has CDR1 SQVTM and CDR2 ANQGSEA. Trimming took off 6 bases at V and 3 bases at J, with 12 bases between the two ends. The CDR3 spans 13 residues. In DNA, the CDR3 is TGCAGCGTCAGCGGAAGCAGCTACAATGAGCAGTTCTTC. Translating gives CSVSGSSYNEQFF.

The chain carries TRBV18 and TRBJ2-5; the D gene is possibly TRBD1 (6 bases). The V end was cut by 4 bases, the J end by 3 bases, with 12 bases between. The CDR3 has 14 amino acids. Germline CDR1 KGHSH, CDR2 LQKENI. The CDR3 loop is CASSRDRTEETQYF. The CDR3 DNA is TGTGCCAGCTCACGCGACAGGACCGAAGAGACCCAGTACTTC.

The rearrangement uses TRBV5-4 and TRBJ2-2; 10 bases agree with TRBD1. Losses at the gene ends were 2 bases for V and 5 bases for J; bases not matched to a gene: 6. CDR1 is SGHNT and CDR2 is YYREEE in the germline V gene (reference sequence). CDR3 length: 16 residues. The DNA for the CDR3 is TGTGCCAGCAGCTTTAGACAGGGGGCATCTACCGGGGAGCTGTTTTTT. This encodes CASSFRQGASTGELFF.

This clone was found a few times. The J gene is TRBJ2-1, the V gene TRBV19; D gene uncertain. This CDR3 comprises 13 residues. Germline CDR1 LNHDA, CDR2 SQIVND (reference sequence). V gave up 5 bases and J gave up 9 bases, with 14 bases separating them. CDR3 residues: CASSVLDSVEQFF. The CDR3 nucleotides are TGTGCCAGTAGTGTCCTCGATTCGGTTGAGCAGTTCTTC.

The CDR3 here is CATTRGRYTDTQYF. In DNA form, the CDR3 reads TGTGCCACCACCCGGGGGAGGTACACAGATACGCAGTATTTT. The chain links TRBV27 to TRBJ2-3, with D tentatively TRBD2 (6 bases). Trimming left V 10 bases short and J 2 bases short, with 16 bases between. CDR1 is MNHEY, CDR2 SMNVEV, per germline (reference sequence). The CDR3 runs to 14 residues.

Notes on this clone: A much larger clonotype is one base distant, so this may be a read error. The sample holds other DNA sequences that translate to the same CDR3. The gene calls are TRBV11-2 and TRBJ2-7; D is perhaps TRBD2 (5 bases). V was trimmed by 5 bases and J by 0 bases, leaving 8 bases between them. CDR3 length equals 13 residues. Germline CDR1 is SGHAT and CDR2 is FQNNGV. CDR3 nucleotide sequence: TGTGCCAGCAGCCTAACTAGCTCCTACGAGCAGTACTTC. It translates to CASSLTSSYEQYF.

V usage is TRBV11-2 and J usage is TRBJ2-7; 7 bases match TRBD2. The CDR3 covers 16 residues. The germline V gene has CDR1 SGHAT and CDR2 FQNNGV. Trimming removed 4 bases from V and 3 bases from J; junction bases left unmatched: 12. CDR3 sequence: CASSSLTGLYFYEQYF. The CDR3 DNA reads TGTGCCAGCAGCTCCTTGACGGGACTATATTTCTACGAGCAGTACTTC.

This rearrangement joins TRBV30 to TRBJ1-6, with unresolved D. The CDR3 length is 13 residues. Germline V lookup: CDR1 GTSNPN, CDR2 SVGIG (reference sequence). Trimming left V 5 bases short and J 9 bases short, with 14 bases between. The CDR3, as DNA: TGTGCCTGGCAGAGGGCTGGAGTTTCACCCCTCCACTTT. Translated: CAWQRAGVSPLHF.

Note on this clone: Relative to the germline gene, one junction end is altered; a read error may explain this. The V and J genes are TRBV13 and TRBJ2-4; a possible D gene is TRBD2 (5 bases). The CDR3 consists of 13 residues. Germline CDR1 and CDR2: PRHDT and FYEKMQ (reference sequence). This CDR3 is CASSLGLKNIQYF. The CDR3 nucleotides are TGTGCCAGCAGCCTAGGACTCAAAAACATTCAGTACTTC.

Concerning this clone: A much larger clone lies a single base off, so this may be a read error. The V gene is TRBV2, the J gene TRBJ1-1; TRBD1 agrees at 9 bases. CDR3 length equals 14 residues. Germline assignment: CDR1 SNHLY and CDR2 FYNNEI. With 5 bases clipped from V and 1 base from J, the junction kept 2 bases outside the gene matches. CDR3 sequence: CASSTGQGNTEAFF. The DNA of the CDR3 is TGTGCCAGCAGTACGGGACAGGGGAACACTGAAGCTTTCTTT.

CDR3 region: CASSLGGVTGSYEQYF. The CDR3 DNA is TGTGCCAGCAGCTTAGGAGGGGTGACAGGTTCCTACGAGCAGTACTTC. The rearrangement joins TRBV11-2 to TRBJ2-7; D is possibly TRBD1 (6 bases). The germline V gene has CDR1 SGHAT and CDR2 FQNNGV. This CDR3 is 16 amino acids long. Trimming took 1 base from V and 1 from J, leaving 14 bases between them.

This chain connects TRBV12-5 to TRBJ1-3, with D maybe TRBD1 (5 bases). CDR1 is LGHNT and CDR2 is FRNRAP in the germline V gene. V lost 0 bases and J lost 5, with 14 bases in between. There are 16 residues in the CDR3. The CDR3 region is CASGLVPNQGRNTIYF. CDR3 sequence (DNA): TGTGCTAGTGGTTTGGTACCCAATCAGGGAAGAAACACCATATATTTT.

This chain links TRBV6-1 with TRBJ2-3, with D uncertain. Between the trimmed V and J ends, which lost 6 bases and 4 bases, there was a span of 5 bases. This CDR3 comprises 11 residues. Germline CDR1 is MNHNS and CDR2 is SASEGT. Here the CDR3 DNA reads TGTGCCAGCAGGCTAGCAGATACGCAGTATTTT. Translation gives CASRLADTQYF.

The chain recombines TRBV11-2 with TRBJ2-3; D is possibly TRBD1 (6 bases). This CDR3 is 19 amino acids long. Looked up from germline, CDR1 is SGHAT and CDR2 is FQNNGV. V lost 6 bases to trimming and J lost 2 bases, with 27 bases between them. CDR3 sequence reads: CASSPGVSLTPLDTDTQYF. Here the CDR3 DNA reads TGTGCCAGCAGTCCAGGGGTGTCGCTGACTCCCCTGGACACAGATACGCAGTATTTT.

The chain links TRBV28 to TRBJ1-6; D might be TRBD1 (5 bases). Per germline, CDR1 MDHEN and CDR2 SYDVKM. The CDR3 length is 14 residues. V lost 5 bases to trimming and J lost 9 bases, with 14 bases between them. CDR3 protein: CASSAMGGGSPLHF. The CDR3 nucleotides are TGTGCCAGCAGTGCGATGGGGGGGGGTTCACCCCTCCACTTT.

On this clone: The conserved closing phenylalanine or tryptophan is absent in this CDR3, likely reflecting a read error. The DNA is left out, because the CDR3 cannot be placed on it with certainty; the CDR3 is given as TCRdb lists it. The genes are TRBV2 and TRBJ2-7; TRBD1 is taken as the D call from the table, unchecked against the DNA. The V gene's germline CDR1 is SNHLY and CDR2 FYNNEI. Counting both end residues, the CDR3 totals 13 amino acids. CDR3 protein: CASSEAPGQGFIL.

The genes are TRBV7-8 and TRBJ1-3; D possibly corresponds to TRBD1 (5 bases). The germline V gene encodes CDR1 SGHVS and CDR2 FQNEAQ. CDR3 length equals 16 residues. V lost 1 base, J lost 7 bases, and 17 bases lay in between. CDR3 nucleotides: TGTGCCAGCAGCTTAGAAGGGGTGGGCTTCGGGAACACCATATATTTT. Translating it yields CASSLEGVGFGNTIYF.

Regarding this clone: The sample carries other DNA sequences with the same CDR3. The chain couples TRBV6-5 to TRBJ1-3; D is possibly TRBD1 (5 bases). Germline CDR1 is MNHEY and CDR2 is SVGAGI. The ends were cut back, 5 bases at V and 0 bases at J, with 8 bases in the middle. There are 14 residues in the CDR3. DNA for the CDR3: TGTGCCAGCAGTCTGACAGACTCTGGAAACACCATATATTTT. It encodes CASSLTDSGNTIYF.

V is TRBV5-4 and J is TRBJ2-1; D may be TRBD2 (5 bases). The germline V gene has CDR1 SGHNT and CDR2 YYREEE (reference sequence). The CDR3 consists of 14 residues. Trimming removed 3 bases at V and 7 bases at J, with 14 bases between. The CDR3 DNA sequence: TGTGCCAGCAGCTCTAACCGGGGTAAGAATGAGCAGTTCTTC. This translates into CASSSNRGKNEQFF. The variable domain in full, with the rest retrieved from reference TRBV5-4 and TRBJ2-1, is ETGVTQSPTHLIKTRGQQVTLRCSSQSGHNTVSWYQQALGQGPQFIFQYYREEENGRGNFPPRFSGLQFPNYSSELNVNALELDDSALYLCASSSNRGKNEQFFGPGTRLTVL.

The rearrangement uses TRBV2 and TRBJ1-5, with 9 bases matching TRBD1. Germline V CDR1 and CDR2: SNHLY, FYNNEI. V gave up 5 bases and J gave up 1 base; unmatched junction bases: 3. This CDR3 contains 15 residues. CDR3 protein: CASSWTGVSNQPQHF. CDR3 nucleotide sequence: TGTGCCAGCAGTTGGACAGGGGTGAGCAATCAGCCCCAGCATTTT.

The V and J genes are TRBV5-4 and TRBJ1-2, with D perhaps matching TRBD1 (6 bases). Germline CDR1 and CDR2: SGHNT and YYREEE (reference sequence). The V end was cut by 0 bases, the J end by 2 bases, with 8 bases between. The CDR3 runs to 14 residues. CDR3 sequence reads: CASSLGTVNYGYTF. In DNA, the CDR3 is TGTGCCAGCAGCTTGGGGACAGTAAACTATGGCTACACCTTC.

This chain uses TRBV5-1 with TRBJ1-4; tentative D call: TRBD1 (5 bases). V lost 4 bases and J lost 15, with 19 bases in between. This CDR3 spans 13 amino acids. In germline, CDR1 is SGHRS, CDR2 YFSETQ. This chain's CDR3 is CASSGEGVQGMFF. Here the CDR3 DNA reads TGCGCCAGCAGCGGGGAAGGGGTCCAGGGAATGTTTTTT.

The chain uses TRBV6-1 and TRBJ1-5; TRBD1 is a possible D gene (5 bases). This CDR3 contains 14 residues. Germline lookup yields CDR1 MNHNS and CDR2 SASEGT. With 2 bases removed from V and 6 bases from J, the gap between germline ends came to 11 bases. CDR3 protein: CASSEFEGFQPQHF. CDR3 nucleotide sequence: TGTGCCAGCAGTGAATTCGAGGGGTTTCAGCCCCAGCATTTT.

This chain uses TRBV18 with TRBJ1-5; D not resolved. Trimming shortened V by 1 base and J by 3 bases, and 10 bases separated the two germline ends. Germline V CDR1 and CDR2: KGHSH, LQKENI. The CDR3 has 15 amino acids. The CDR3 sequence: CASSPRELPNQPQHF. CDR3 DNA: TGTGCCAGCTCACCACGAGAGCTACCCAATCAGCCCCAGCATTTT.

The chain couples TRBV7-9 to TRBJ2-1, with D perhaps matching TRBD1 or TRBD2 (6 bases each). This CDR3 comprises 15 residues. Germline CDR1 is SEHNR and CDR2 is FQNEAQ (reference sequence). With 3 bases removed from V and 4 bases from J, the gap between germline ends came to 13 bases. The DNA for the CDR3 is TGTGCCAGCAGCTTTCCGGGGGCCCTTTACAATGAGCAGTTCTTC. Translation: CASSFPGALYNEQFF.